A selection of T cell receptor beta chains follows, all from one sample in a study of blood T cell repertoires in COVID-19. Some clones are missing from TCRdb's copy, which holds only in-frame ones; the method was immunoSEQ multiplex PCR. This sample has hundreds of thousands of clones; around four fifths occur once, and the top ten carry over 10%. The sample taken for sequencing was peripheral blood. All receptors come from a woman aged 60-70 years with active or convalescent COVID-19. The CDR3 runs from the conserved cysteine through the conserved F or W. Each record gives: V gene, D gene, J gene, clone size, CDR3 length, CDR3 protein, CDR3 DNA. A D gene is named only where the DNA matches it firmly. Some rows have no size entry. The others give once, few or many, or a class for an expanded clone.

TRBV5-1,TRBD1,TRBJ1-4,.,14,CASTEGQPDEKLFF,TGCGCCAGCACAGAGGGACAGCCAGATGAAAAACTGTTTTTT
TRBV5-1,TRBD1,TRBJ1-1,.,14,CASSVYRGHTEAFF,TGCGCCAGCAGCGTCTACAGGGGGCACACTGAAGCTTTCTTT
TRBV3-1/TRBV3-2,.,TRBJ1-1,.,12,CASSQGLTEAFF,TGTGCCAGCAGCCAGGGACTAACTGAAGCTTTCTTT
TRBV21-1,.,TRBJ2-3,.,16,CASSTRQGARTDTQYF,TGTGCCAGCAGCACCCGACAGGGGGCAAGGACAGATACGCAGTATTTT
TRBV5-4,.,TRBJ2-5,.,14,CASSSMTAQETQYF,TGTGCCAGCAGCTCAATGACTGCCCAAGAGACCCAGTACTTC
TRBV19,TRBD2,TRBJ2-7,.,15,CASSKTSGGLYEQYF,TGTGCCAGTAGTAAAACTAGCGGGGGGCTCTACGAGCAGTACTTC
TRBV2,.,TRBJ1-2,few,13,CASSEGWSYGYTF,TGTGCCAGCAGTGAAGGATGGAGTTACGGCTACACCTTC
TRBV3-1/TRBV3-2,.,TRBJ1-1,.,14,CAQGARKMNTEAFF,TGTGCCCAAGGTGCTAGGAAAATGAACACTGAAGCTTTCTTT
TRBV27,TRBD1,TRBJ2-5,.,15,CASSLGQGARETQYF,TGTGCCAGCAGCCTGGGACAGGGGGCCCGGGAGACCCAGTACTTC
TRBV7-3,TRBD2,TRBJ2-5,.,14,CASSSGLAGGTQYF,TGTGCCAGCAGCTCAGGACTAGCGGGGGGGACCCAGTACTTC
TRBV9,.,TRBJ1-2,.,12,CASSAQAYGYTF,TGTGCCAGCAGCGCTCAGGCCTATGGCTACACCTTC
TRBV4-1,TRBD2,TRBJ2-6,.,20,CASSQASGGALGTGANVLTF,TGCGCCAGCAGCCAGGCCAGCGGGGGGGCCTTGGGTACTGGGGCCAACGTCCTGACTTTC
TRBV3-1/TRBV3-2,TRBD1,TRBJ1-2,.,14,CASSPSGTGSGYTF,TGTGCCAGCAGCCCCTCCGGGACAGGTAGTGGCTACACCTTC
TRBV5-1,.,TRBJ2-3,.,15,CASSLGRFGKDTQYF,TGCGCCAGCAGCTTGGGGAGATTCGGGAAAGATACGCAGTATTTT
TRBV28,.,TRBJ2-1,few,15,CASSLLGGGHNEQFF,TGTGCCAGCAGTCTCTTAGGGGGTGGCCACAATGAGCAGTTCTTC
TRBV7-9,TRBD1,TRBJ2-6,.,19,CASSLDTGTGVTGANVLTF,TGTGCCAGCAGCTTAGATACCGGGACAGGGGTGACTGGGGCCAACGTCCTGACTTTC
TRBV6-5,TRBD1,TRBJ1-5,.,15,CASKPGQGANQPQHF,TGTGCCAGCAAACCCGGACAGGGGGCAAATCAGCCCCAGCATTTT
TRBV12-5,TRBD1,TRBJ1-2,.,17,CASGLVEGAGGNYGYTF,TGTGCTAGTGGTTTGGTGGAGGGGGCTGGGGGAAACTATGGCTACACCTTC
TRBV21-1,.,TRBJ2-5,.,17,CASSKDVRSRPGETQYF,TGTGCCAGCAGCAAAGACGTTCGGTCGCGGCCCGGAGAGACCCAGTACTTC
TRBV19,.,TRBJ1-5,.,13,CASSQGINQPQHF,TGTGCCAGTAGTCAGGGGATCAATCAGCCCCAGCATTTT
TRBV3-1/TRBV3-2,.,TRBJ1-1,.,13,CASSQPTGGEAFF,TGTGCCAGCAGCCAGCCAACGGGGGGTGAAGCTTTCTTT
TRBV11-3,TRBD2,TRBJ2-2,.,18,CASSLFYWEGNYTGELFF,TGTGCCAGCAGCTTATTTTATTGGGAGGGAAATTACACCGGGGAGCTGTTTTTT
TRBV20-1,.,TRBJ1-1,.,14,CSASVGGRNTEAFF,TGCAGTGCTAGTGTCGGGGGGAGAAACACTGAAGCTTTCTTT
TRBV19,.,TRBJ1-6,few,15,CASSSAGTYNSPLHF,TGTGCCAGTAGTTCCGCCGGGACTTATAATTCACCCCTCCACTTT
TRBV5-4,TRBD1,TRBJ1-2,few,16,CASSLAPAGGTSGYTF,TGTGCCAGCAGCTTGGCCCCGGCAGGGGGCACGTCCGGCTACACCTTC
TRBV18,.,TRBJ1-6,.,16,CASSPSSTGTNSPLHF,TGTGCCAGCTCACCCTCTAGTACGGGAACTAATTCACCCCTCCACTTT
TRBV6-2/TRBV6-3,.,TRBJ1-2,once,13,CASSYSGTYGYTF,TGTGCCAGCAGTTACTCAGGGACTTATGGCTACACCTTC
TRBV19,TRBD1,TRBJ1-5,.,15,CASQPGQGARQPQHF,TGTGCCAGTCAACCGGGACAGGGGGCTCGTCAGCCCCAGCATTTT
TRBV5-6,TRBD1,TRBJ1-6,.,17,CASKPGTGTVYNSPLHF,TGTGCCAGCAAACCTGGGACCGGGACAGTTTATAATTCACCCCTCCACTTT
TRBV19,TRBD2,TRBJ2-2,.,18,CASSTSFSSGGWTGELFF,TGTGCCAGTAGTACCTCTTTTTCAAGCGGGGGATGGACCGGGGAGCTGTTTTTT
TRBV3-1/TRBV3-2,TRBD2,TRBJ2-2,.,19,CASSQTGTSGGANTGELFF,TGTGCCAGCAGCCAAACCGGGACTAGCGGGGGGGCCAACACCGGGGAGCTGTTTTTT
TRBV6-1,.,TRBJ1-1,.,17,CASSEHFLTPAGTEAFF,TGTGCCAGCAGTGAACACTTTCTGACTCCTGCGGGCACTGAAGCTTTCTTT
TRBV18,.,TRBJ2-2,few,15,CASSLGTPRTGELFF,TGTGCCAGCTCACTCGGGACACCGAGGACCGGGGAGCTGTTTTTT
TRBV12-5,.,TRBJ1-6,few,16,CASGAELAPYNSPLHF,TGTGCTAGTGGCGCGGAATTGGCACCCTATAATTCACCCCTCCACTTT
TRBV18,.,TRBJ2-5,.,13,CASSRSGWETQYF,TGTGCCAGCTCCCGATCCGGGTGGGAGACCCAGTACTTC
TRBV7-2,TRBD1,TRBJ1-1,.,17,CASSLGGRGLGNTEAFF,TGTGCCAGCAGCTTAGGGGGCAGGGGGCTTGGGAACACTGAAGCTTTCTTT
TRBV28,TRBD1,TRBJ1-1,.,17,CASSYRGPGLMNTEAFF,TGTGCCAGCAGTTACAGGGGGCCGGGACTAATGAACACTGAAGCTTTCTTT
TRBV7-9,.,TRBJ1-5,once,14,CASSLDAGAQPQHF,TGTGCCAGCAGCTTAGATGCAGGGGCTCAGCCCCAGCATTTT
TRBV19,TRBD1,TRBJ1-2,.,16,CASSHPPGQGAEGYTF,TGTGCCAGTAGTCACCCCCCGGGACAGGGGGCAGAGGGCTACACCTTC
TRBV23-1,TRBD2,TRBJ2-2,.,14,CASRTGGGTGELFF,TGCGCCAGCAGAACGGGGGGAGGCACCGGGGAGCTGTTTTTT
TRBV6-6,TRBD2,TRBJ2-7,.,14,CASRTGTSGYEQYF,TGTGCCAGCCGCACCGGGACTAGCGGCTACGAGCAGTACTTC
TRBV7-8,.,TRBJ2-2,.,14,CASSVQGNTGELFF,TGTGCCAGCAGCGTACAGGGGAACACCGGGGAGCTGTTTTTT
TRBV5-1,.,TRBJ1-1,.,15,CASSLQNRVNTEAFF,TGCGCCAGCAGCTTACAAAACAGGGTGAACACTGAAGCTTTCTTT
TRBV2,.,TRBJ1-1,.,13,CATQPDMNTEAFF,TGTGCCACCCAACCCGACATGAACACTGAAGCTTTCTTT
TRBV2,.,TRBJ2-5,.,11,CASRALETQYF,TGTGCCAGCAGAGCTCTAGAGACCCAGTACTTC
TRBV6-5,.,TRBJ1-2,.,13,CASSPSVIYGYTF,TGTGCCAGCAGCCCCTCAGTGATCTATGGCTACACCTTC
TRBV18,.,TRBJ2-1,.,12,CASSPSHNEQFF,TGTGCCAGCTCACCCAGTCACAATGAGCAGTTCTTC
TRBV3-1/TRBV3-2,TRBD2,TRBJ2-4,.,16,CASSQGLIAGQNIQYF,TGTGCCAGCAGCCAAGGATTGATAGCGGGACAAAACATTCAGTACTTC
TRBV5-8,.,TRBJ1-1,.,16,CASSLFGGSRKTEAFF,TGTGCCAGCAGCTTGTTTGGGGGGAGCAGGAAGACTGAAGCTTTCTTT
TRBV5-6,.,TRBJ2-3,.,15,CASSLRTGLTDTQYF,TGTGCCAGCAGCTTGCGCACAGGGCTGACAGATACGCAGTATTTT
TRBV27,.,TRBJ1-4,.,16,CASSLIPHQRGEKLFF,TGTGCCAGCAGCCTAATCCCGCACCAACGGGGTGAAAAACTGTTTTTT
TRBV29-1,.,TRBJ2-3,few,12,CSVGTDTDTQYF,TGCAGCGTTGGGACAGACACAGATACGCAGTATTTT
TRBV9,TRBD1,TRBJ1-6,.,14,CASSRTGNNSPLHF,TGTGCCAGCAGCCGGACAGGTAACAATTCACCCCTCCACTTT